The source of this TCR beta chain is a study of cytomegalovirus exposure and HLA in healthy donors. Trimming cost V 5 bases and J 5 bases, with 15 bases left between them. The CDR3 length is 14 residues. From germline, CDR1 is SGHNT and CDR2 YENEEA. The PCR had 60 Vbeta and 13 Jbeta primers. The data were produced by immunoSEQ multiplex PCR, yet TCRdb's version contains in-frame clones alone and is incomplete. The repertoire holds 140,000 or so clones, with around four fifths as singletons. This receptor was obtained from a boy between 2 and 10 years old in good health and CMV-seronegative. Sample: PBMCs. The chain employs TRBV11-3 and TRBJ2-5, with a weak D call TRBD2 (6 bases). CDR3 sequence reads: CASSLSGRTETQYF. CDR3 nucleotide sequence: TGTGCCAGCAGCCTAAGCGGGCGTACGGAGACCCAGTACTTC.